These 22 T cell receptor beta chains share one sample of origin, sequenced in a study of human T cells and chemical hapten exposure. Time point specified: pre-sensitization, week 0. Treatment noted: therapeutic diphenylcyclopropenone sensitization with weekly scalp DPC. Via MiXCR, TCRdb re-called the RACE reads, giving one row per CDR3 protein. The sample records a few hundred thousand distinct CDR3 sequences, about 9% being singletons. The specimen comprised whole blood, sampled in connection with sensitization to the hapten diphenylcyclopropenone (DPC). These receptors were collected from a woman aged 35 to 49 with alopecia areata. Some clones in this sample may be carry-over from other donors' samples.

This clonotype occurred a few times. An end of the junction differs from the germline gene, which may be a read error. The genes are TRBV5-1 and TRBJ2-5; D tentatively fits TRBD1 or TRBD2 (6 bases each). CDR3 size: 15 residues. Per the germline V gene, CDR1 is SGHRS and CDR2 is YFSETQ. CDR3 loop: CASRLDGGFQETQYF. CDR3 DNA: TGCGCCAGCAGATTGGACGGGGGCTTCCAAGAGACCCAGTACTTC.

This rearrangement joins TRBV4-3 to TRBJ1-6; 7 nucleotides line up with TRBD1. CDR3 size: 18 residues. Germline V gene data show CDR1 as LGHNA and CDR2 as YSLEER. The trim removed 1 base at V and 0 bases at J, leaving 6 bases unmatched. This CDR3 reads CASSQATGRSSYNSPLHF. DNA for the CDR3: TGCGCCAGCAGCCAAGCGACAGGGAGGAGCTCCTATAATTCACCCCTCCACTTT.

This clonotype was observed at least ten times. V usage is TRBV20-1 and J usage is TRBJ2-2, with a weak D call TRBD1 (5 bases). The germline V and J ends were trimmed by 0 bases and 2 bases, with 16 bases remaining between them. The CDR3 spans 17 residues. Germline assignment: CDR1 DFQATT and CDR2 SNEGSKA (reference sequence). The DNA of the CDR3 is TGCAGTGCTAGAGATATTCGCAGGGCTCAAAACACCGGGGAGCTGTTTTTT. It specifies CSARDIRRAQNTGELFF.

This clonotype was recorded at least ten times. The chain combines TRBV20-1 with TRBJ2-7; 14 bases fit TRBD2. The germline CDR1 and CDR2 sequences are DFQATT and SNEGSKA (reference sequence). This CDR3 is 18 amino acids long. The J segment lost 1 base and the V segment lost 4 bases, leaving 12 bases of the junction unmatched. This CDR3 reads CSATPPGTSGRKSYEQYF. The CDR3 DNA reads TGCAGTGCTACCCCACCCGGGACTAGCGGGAGAAAGTCCTACGAGCAGTACTTC.

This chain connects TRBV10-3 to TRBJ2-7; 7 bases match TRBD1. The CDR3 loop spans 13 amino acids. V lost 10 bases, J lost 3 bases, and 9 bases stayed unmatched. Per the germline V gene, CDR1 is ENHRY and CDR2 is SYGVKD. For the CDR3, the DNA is TGTGCCAACAGCCCCGGGGACAGCTACGAGCAGTACTTC. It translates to CANSPGDSYEQYF.

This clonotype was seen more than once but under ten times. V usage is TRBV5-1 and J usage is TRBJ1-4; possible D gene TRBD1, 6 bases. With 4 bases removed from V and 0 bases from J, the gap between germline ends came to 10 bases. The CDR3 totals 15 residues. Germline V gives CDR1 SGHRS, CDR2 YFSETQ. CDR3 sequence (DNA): TGCGCCAGCAGCCCGGGGGCCACAACTAATGAAAAACTGTTTTTT. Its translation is CASSPGATTNEKLFF.

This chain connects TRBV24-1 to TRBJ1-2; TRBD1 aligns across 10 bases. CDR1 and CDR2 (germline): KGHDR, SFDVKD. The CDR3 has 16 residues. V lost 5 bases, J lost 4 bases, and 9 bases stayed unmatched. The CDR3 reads CATSGPTGGEGYGYTF. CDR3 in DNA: TGTGCCACCAGTGGCCCGACAGGGGGCGAGGGCTATGGCTACACCTTC.

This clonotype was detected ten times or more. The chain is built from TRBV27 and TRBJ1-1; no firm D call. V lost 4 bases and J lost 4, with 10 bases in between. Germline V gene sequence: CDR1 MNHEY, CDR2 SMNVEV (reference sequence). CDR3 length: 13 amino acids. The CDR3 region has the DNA TGTGCCAGCAGTTCCCGAGTTCTCACTGAAGCTTTCTTT. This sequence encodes CASSSRVLTEAFF.

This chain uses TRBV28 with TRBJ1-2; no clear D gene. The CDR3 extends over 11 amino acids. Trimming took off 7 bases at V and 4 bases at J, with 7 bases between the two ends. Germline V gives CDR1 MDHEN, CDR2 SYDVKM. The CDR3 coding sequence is TGTGCCAGCACTGGACTCTATGGCTACACCTTC. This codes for CASTGLYGYTF.

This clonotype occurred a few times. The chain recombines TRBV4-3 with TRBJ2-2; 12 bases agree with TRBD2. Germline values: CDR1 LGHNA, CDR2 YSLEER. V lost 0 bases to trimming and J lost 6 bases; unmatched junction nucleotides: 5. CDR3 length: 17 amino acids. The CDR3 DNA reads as TGCGCCAGCAGCCAAGATGGACTAGCGGGGCGTGCCGGGGAGCTGTTTTTT. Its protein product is CASSQDGLAGRAGELFF.

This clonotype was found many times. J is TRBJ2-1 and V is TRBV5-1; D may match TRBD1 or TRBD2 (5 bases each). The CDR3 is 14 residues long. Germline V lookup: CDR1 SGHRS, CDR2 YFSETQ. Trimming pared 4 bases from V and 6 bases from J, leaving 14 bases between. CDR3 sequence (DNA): TGCGCCAGCAGCCCCAGGCCAGGGAGCAATGAGCAGTTCTTC. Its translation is CASSPRPGSNEQFF.

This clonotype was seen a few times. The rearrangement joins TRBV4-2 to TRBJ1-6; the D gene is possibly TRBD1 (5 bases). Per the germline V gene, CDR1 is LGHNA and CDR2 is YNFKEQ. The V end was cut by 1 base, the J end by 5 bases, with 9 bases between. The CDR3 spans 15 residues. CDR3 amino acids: CASSQGGGNNSPLHF. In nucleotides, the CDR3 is TGTGCCAGCAGCCAAGGGGGCGGAAATAATTCACCCCTCCACTTT.

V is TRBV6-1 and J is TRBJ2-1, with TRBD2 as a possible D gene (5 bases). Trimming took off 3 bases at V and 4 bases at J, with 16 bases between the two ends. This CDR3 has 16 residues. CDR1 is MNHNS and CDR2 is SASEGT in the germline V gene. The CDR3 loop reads CASSEVSTNPYNEQFF. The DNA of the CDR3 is TGTGCCAGCAGTGAGGTATCGACTAACCCATACAATGAGCAGTTCTTC.

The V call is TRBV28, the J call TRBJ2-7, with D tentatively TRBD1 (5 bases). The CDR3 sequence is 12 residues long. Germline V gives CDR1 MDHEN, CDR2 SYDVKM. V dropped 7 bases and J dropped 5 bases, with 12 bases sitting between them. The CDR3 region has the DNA TGTGCCAGCACGGCAGGGTACAACGAGCAGTACTTC. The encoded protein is CASTAGYNEQYF.

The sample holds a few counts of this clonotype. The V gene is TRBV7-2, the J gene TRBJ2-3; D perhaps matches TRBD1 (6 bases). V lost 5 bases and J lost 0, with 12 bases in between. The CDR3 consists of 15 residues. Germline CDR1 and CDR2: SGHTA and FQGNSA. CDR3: CASSRDRISTDTQYF. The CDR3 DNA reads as TGTGCCAGCAGCCGCGACAGGATTAGCACAGATACGCAGTATTTT.

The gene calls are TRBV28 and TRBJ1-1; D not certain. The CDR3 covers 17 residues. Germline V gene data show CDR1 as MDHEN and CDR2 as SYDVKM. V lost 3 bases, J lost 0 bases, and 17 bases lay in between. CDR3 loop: CASSFDYGLAVNTEAFF. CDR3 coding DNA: TGTGCCAGCAGTTTCGATTATGGCTTGGCAGTGAACACTGAAGCTTTCTTT.

The CDR3 nucleotides read TGTGCCAGCAGCCAAGGCATGGCAGGGACTGAAGCTTTCTTT. It is translated as CASSQGMAGTEAFF. The V and J genes are TRBV3-1 and TRBJ1-1; D may be TRBD1 (5 bases). Germline V gives CDR1 LGHDT, CDR2 YNNKEL (reference sequence). V lost 1 base, J lost 5 bases, and 11 bases lay in between. The length of the CDR3 is 14 residues.

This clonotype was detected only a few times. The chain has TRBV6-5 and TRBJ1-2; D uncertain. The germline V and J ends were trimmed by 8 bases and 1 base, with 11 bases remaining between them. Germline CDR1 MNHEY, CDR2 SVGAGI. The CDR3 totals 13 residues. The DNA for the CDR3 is TGTGCCAGCCGCCCCCGGCTTAACTATGGCTACACCTTC. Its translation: CASRPRLNYGYTF.

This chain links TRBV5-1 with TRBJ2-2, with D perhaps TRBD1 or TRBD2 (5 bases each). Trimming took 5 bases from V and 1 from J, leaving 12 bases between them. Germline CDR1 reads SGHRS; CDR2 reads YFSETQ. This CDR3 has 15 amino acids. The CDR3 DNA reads TGCGCCAGCAGAGGGGAGCCCCGGAACACCGGGGAGCTGTTTTTT. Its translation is CASRGEPRNTGELFF.

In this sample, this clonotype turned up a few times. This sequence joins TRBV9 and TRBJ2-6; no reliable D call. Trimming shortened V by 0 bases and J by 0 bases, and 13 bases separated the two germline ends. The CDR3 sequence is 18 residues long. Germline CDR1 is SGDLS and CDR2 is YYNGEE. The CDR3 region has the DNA TGTGCCAGCAGCGTAGAGGGTGGCGGTACCTCTGGGGCCAACGTCCTGACTTTC. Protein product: CASSVEGGGTSGANVLTF.

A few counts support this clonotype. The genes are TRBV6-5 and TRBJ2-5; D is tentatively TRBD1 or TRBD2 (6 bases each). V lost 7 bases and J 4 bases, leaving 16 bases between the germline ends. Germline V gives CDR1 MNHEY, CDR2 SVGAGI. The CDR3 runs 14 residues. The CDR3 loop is CASTPPGGIETQYF. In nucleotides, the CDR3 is TGTGCCAGCACCCCCCCCGGGGGCATAGAGACCCAGTACTTC.

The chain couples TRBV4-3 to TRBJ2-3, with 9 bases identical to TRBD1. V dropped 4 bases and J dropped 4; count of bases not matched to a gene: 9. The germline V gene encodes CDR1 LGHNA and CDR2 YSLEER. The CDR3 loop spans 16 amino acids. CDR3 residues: CASSPDGTGSPDTQYF. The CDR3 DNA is TGCGCCAGCAGCCCGGACGGGACAGGGAGTCCAGATACGCAGTATTTT.